The rows below give T cell receptor beta chains drawn from one sample of a study of T cells after yellow fever vaccination. One entry per CDR3 protein results from TCRdb running MiXCR on the 5' RACE reads. Of more than 300,000 distinct CDR3 sequences in the sample, 9.5% to 12% are singletons; the top ten hold about 3.3%. The sample consisted of CD4+ T cells sorted from PBMCs, taken 45 days after the yellow fever booster vaccination. All receptors derive from a man between 18 and 29 years old who received the YFV17D yellow fever vaccine. CDR3s include the opening cysteine and the closing phenylalanine or tryptophan. Each record gives: CDR3 protein, CDR3 DNA, clone size, J gene, V gene, D gene. A D gene is named only where the DNA matches it firmly. For some rows the clone size is stated as once, few or many, or as a class when expanded; others skip it.

CDR3: CASSLVGGSGGETQYF
DNA: TGCGCCAGCAGCTTGGTTGGAGGGTCCGGGGGAGAGACCCAGTACTTC
size: few
J: TRBJ2-5
V: TRBV5-1
D: NA

CDR3: CASSVGEGYTEAFF
DNA: TGTGCCAGCAGCGTAGGCGAAGGGTACACTGAAGCTTTCTTT
size: many
J: TRBJ1-1
V: TRBV9
D: NA

CDR3: CASRSTDNLSPLHF
DNA: TGCGCCAGCAGATCGACAGATAATCTCTCACCCCTCCACTTT
size: many
J: TRBJ1-6
V: TRBV5-1
D: NA

CDR3: CASSLAGGDSYNSPLHF
DNA: TGCGCCAGCAGCTTGGCTGGGGGTGACTCCTATAATTCACCCCTCCACTTT
size: few
J: TRBJ1-6
V: TRBV5-1
D: NA

CDR3: CASSSNRVPDTEAFF
DNA: TGTGCCAGCAGTTCTAACCGGGTTCCTGACACTGAAGCTTTCTTT
size: few
J: TRBJ1-1
V: TRBV12-3/TRBV12-4
D: NA

CDR3: CASSLARGRGTDTQYF
DNA: TGCGCCAGCAGCTTGGCCAGGGGAAGGGGCACAGATACGCAGTATTTT
size: few
J: TRBJ2-3
V: TRBV5-1
D: NA

CDR3: CSASPLSAETQYF
DNA: TGCAGTGCTTCCCCTTTGTCCGCGGAGACCCAGTACTTC
size: NA
J: TRBJ2-5
V: TRBV20-1
D: NA

CDR3: CASSPPGSNYGYTF
DNA: TGTGCCAGCAGCCCGCCGGGGTCTAACTATGGCTACACCTTC
size: many
J: TRBJ1-2
V: TRBV7-9
D: NA

CDR3: CASSWTGTNLETGGYTF
DNA: TGTGCCAGCAGCTGGACCGGGACGAATCTTGAAACGGGAGGCTACACCTTC
size: few
J: TRBJ1-2
V: TRBV7-2
D: NA

CDR3: CASSIVPDGETQYF
DNA: TGTGCCAGTAGTATAGTCCCGGACGGAGAGACCCAGTACTTC
size: NA
J: TRBJ2-5
V: TRBV19
D: NA

CDR3: CASSPRDPDEQYF
DNA: TGTGCCAGCTCACCCCGGGACCCAGACGAGCAGTACTTC
size: NA
J: TRBJ2-7
V: TRBV18
D: NA

CDR3: CASSIGQGPTEAFF
DNA: TGTGCCAGTAGTATAGGTCAGGGCCCCACTGAAGCTTTCTTT
size: NA
J: TRBJ1-1
V: TRBV19
D: NA

CDR3: CAISDLHTDTQYF
DNA: TGTGCCATCAGTGATCTCCACACAGATACGCAGTATTTT
size: many
J: TRBJ2-3
V: TRBV10-3
D: NA

CDR3: CASSPTSNNEKLFF
DNA: TGTGCCAGTAGTCCGACTTCGAATAATGAAAAACTGTTTTTT
size: NA
J: TRBJ1-4
V: TRBV19
D: NA

CDR3: CAISENTDTQYF
DNA: TGTGCCATCAGTGAGAACACAGATACGCAGTATTTT
size: NA
J: TRBJ2-3
V: TRBV10-3
D: NA

CDR3: CASSPRAGTRSDTQYF
DNA: TGTGCCAGCAGCCCCCGCGCGGGGACTAGGTCAGATACGCAGTATTTT
size: many
J: TRBJ2-3
V: TRBV4-2
D: TRBD2

CDR3: CASSSGQDTGELFF
DNA: TGTGCTAGCAGCTCTGGACAAGACACCGGGGAGCTGTTTTTT
size: few
J: TRBJ2-2
V: TRBV7-7
D: NA

CDR3: CASIEGSGELFF
DNA: TGTGCCAGCATTGAGGGGTCCGGGGAGCTGTTTTTT
size: few
J: TRBJ2-2
V: TRBV12-3/TRBV12-4
D: NA

CDR3: CASSRRETYEQYF
DNA: TGCGCCAGTTCTAGGCGGGAAACCTACGAGCAGTACTTC
size: many
J: TRBJ2-7
V: TRBV10-2
D: NA

CDR3: CASQRTDLDKNIQYF
DNA: TGTGCCAGCCAGCGGACGGACTTAGACAAAAACATTCAGTACTTC
size: NA
J: TRBJ2-4
V: TRBV7-8
D: NA

CDR3: CASSLVKRGRETQYF
DNA: TGCGCCAGCAGCTTGGTTAAAAGGGGGAGAGAGACCCAGTACTTC
size: few
J: TRBJ2-5
V: TRBV5-1
D: NA

CDR3: CASSFGTAGNQPQHF
DNA: TGTGCCAGCAGTTTCGGGACAGCAGGAAATCAGCCCCAGCATTTT
size: few
J: TRBJ1-5
V: TRBV12-3/TRBV12-4
D: TRBD1

CDR3: CASSPALATNEKLFF
DNA: TGTGCCAGCTCACCAGCCTTAGCAACTAATGAAAAACTGTTTTTT
size: NA
J: TRBJ1-4
V: TRBV18
D: NA

CDR3: CASDGRTGVLGNTIYF
DNA: TGTGCCAGCGATGGTAGAACAGGGGTCCTCGGAAACACCATATATTTT
size: NA
J: TRBJ1-3
V: TRBV28
D: TRBD1

CDR3: CASSAGVGQGKQETQYF
DNA: TGTGCCAGCAGCGCGGGGGTGGGCCAGGGAAAACAAGAGACCCAGTACTTC
size: NA
J: TRBJ2-5
V: TRBV9
D: NA

CDR3: CASSQTINNEQFF
DNA: TGTGCCAGCAGCCAGACAATAAACAATGAGCAGTTCTTC
size: few
J: TRBJ2-1
V: TRBV3-1
D: NA

CDR3: CASSDRDTGELFF
DNA: TGTGCCAGCAGTGACAGGGACACCGGGGAGCTGTTTTTT
size: medium-sized
J: TRBJ2-2
V: TRBV6-4
D: NA

CDR3: CASSLRDGANVLTF
DNA: TGTGCCAGCAGTTTAAGGGATGGGGCCAACGTCCTGACTTTC
size: few
J: TRBJ2-6
V: TRBV12-3/TRBV12-4
D: NA

CDR3: CASSQDQIGAGRYNEQFF
DNA: TGTGCCAGCAGCCAAGACCAGATAGGAGCGGGGCGCTACAATGAGCAGTTCTTC
size: few
J: TRBJ2-1
V: TRBV4-2
D: TRBD2

CDR3: CASSQGVEVYGYTF
DNA: TGCGCCAGCAGCCAAGGGGTGGAGGTGTATGGCTACACCTTC
size: NA
J: TRBJ1-2
V: TRBV4-3
D: NA

CDR3: CASSQDQGGNEQFF
DNA: TGCGCCAGCAGCCAAGATCAGGGGGGCAATGAGCAGTTCTTC
size: NA
J: TRBJ2-1
V: TRBV4-1
D: NA

CDR3: CATSPSSGIEQFF
DNA: TGTGCCACCTCCCCCTCTAGCGGCATTGAGCAGTTCTTC
size: few
J: TRBJ2-1
V: TRBV27
D: TRBD2

CDR3: CASSLVGGANVLTF
DNA: TGTGCCAGCAGCTTGGTAGGTGGGGCCAACGTCCTGACTTTC
size: once
J: TRBJ2-6
V: TRBV5-4
D: NA

CDR3: CASSQDMGADTQYF
DNA: TGTGCCAGCAGCCAAGATATGGGGGCAGATACGCAGTATTTT
size: NA
J: TRBJ2-3
V: TRBV3-1
D: NA

CDR3: CASSPMGAETQYF
DNA: TGTGCCAGCAGCCCGATGGGGGCAGAGACCCAGTACTTC
size: NA
J: TRBJ2-5
V: TRBV7-3
D: NA

CDR3: CSVTGGEANNEQFF
DNA: TGCAGCGTTACAGGGGGCGAAGCGAACAATGAGCAGTTCTTC
size: NA
J: TRBJ2-1
V: TRBV29-1
D: TRBD1

CDR3: CASSPWRISGNTIYF
DNA: TGTGCCAGCAGCCCTTGGCGAATCTCTGGAAACACCATATATTTT
size: few
J: TRBJ1-3
V: TRBV6-5
D: NA

CDR3: CASSLSRAKGYTF
DNA: TGTGCCAGCAGTTTATCGAGGGCAAAGGGCTACACCTTC
size: few
J: TRBJ1-2
V: TRBV12-3/TRBV12-4
D: NA

CDR3: CASSLRRGYTDTQYF
DNA: TGTGCCAGCAGCTTACGACGGGGTTACACAGATACGCAGTATTTT
size: few
J: TRBJ2-3
V: TRBV7-2
D: NA

CDR3: CASRRSGGTSNQPQHF
DNA: TGTGCCAGCCGAAGGTCGGGGGGCACTAGCAATCAGCCCCAGCATTTT
size: NA
J: TRBJ1-5
V: TRBV6-5
D: NA

CDR3: CASSLSGQNNNYGYTF
DNA: TGCGCCAGCAGCTTGAGTGGGCAGAATAATAACTATGGCTACACCTTC
size: few
J: TRBJ1-2
V: TRBV5-1
D: NA

CDR3: CASKVGRSYEQYF
DNA: TGCGCCAGCAAGGTAGGACGGTCCTACGAGCAGTACTTC
size: few
J: TRBJ2-7
V: TRBV10-2
D: NA

CDR3: CASSWTRGGYTF
DNA: TGTGCCAGCAGTTGGACACGGGGTGGCTACACCTTC
size: few
J: TRBJ1-2
V: TRBV6-5
D: NA

CDR3: CASRTSPQGGVETQYF
DNA: TGTGCCAGCAGGACTAGCCCTCAGGGGGGCGTGGAGACCCAGTACTTC
size: NA
J: TRBJ2-5
V: TRBV5-4
D: NA

CDR3: CASSDTSNQPQHF
DNA: TGTGCCAGCAGCGACACAAGCAATCAGCCCCAGCATTTT
size: few
J: TRBJ1-5
V: TRBV7-2
D: NA

CDR3: CASSYSPPGYANEKLFF
DNA: TGTGCCAGCAGTTACTCCCCTCCCGGGTACGCTAATGAAAAACTGTTTTTT
size: few
J: TRBJ1-4
V: TRBV6-6
D: NA

CDR3: CASSTIRPYNEQFF
DNA: TGTGCCAGCAGTACTATTCGTCCCTACAATGAGCAGTTCTTC
size: few
J: TRBJ2-1
V: TRBV7-2
D: NA

CDR3: CASSFGRGPPYGYTF
DNA: TGTGCCAGCAGTTTCGGAAGGGGGCCTCCCTATGGCTACACCTTC
size: NA
J: TRBJ1-2
V: TRBV7-2
D: TRBD1

CDR3: CASSVDSWGTRKQFF
DNA: TGTGCCAGCAGCGTAGACTCGTGGGGGACTAGGAAGCAGTTCTTC
size: few
J: TRBJ2-1
V: TRBV9
D: TRBD2

CDR3: CASRPGPNTGELFF
DNA: TGTGCCAGCCGTCCGGGACCGAACACCGGGGAGCTGTTTTTT
size: many
J: TRBJ2-2
V: TRBV7-3
D: NA

CDR3: CATSRDRGTIYF
DNA: TGTGCCACCAGCAGAGATAGAGGCACCATATATTTT
size: NA
J: TRBJ1-3
V: TRBV15
D: NA

CDR3: CASSSTGGGYGYTF
DNA: TGTGCCAGCAGCTCGACAGGGGGCGGCTATGGCTACACCTTC
size: NA
J: TRBJ1-2
V: TRBV11-2
D: TRBD1

CDR3: CSARGLTGGDHGYTF
DNA: TGCAGTGCTAGAGGTCTGACAGGGGGCGATCATGGCTACACCTTC
size: NA
J: TRBJ1-2
V: TRBV20-1
D: TRBD1

CDR3: CASGLEGGTEAFF
DNA: TGTGCTAGTGGTTTAGAGGGAGGGACTGAAGCTTTCTTT
size: NA
J: TRBJ1-1
V: TRBV12-5
D: NA

CDR3: CASSPGQGALGEKLFF
DNA: TGTGCCAGCAGTCCGGGACAGGGGGCTTTGGGTGAAAAACTGTTTTTT
size: few
J: TRBJ1-4
V: TRBV12-3/TRBV12-4
D: TRBD1

CDR3: CASREQGPAETQYF
DNA: TGTGCCAGCAGAGAACAGGGCCCCGCGGAGACCCAGTACTTC
size: NA
J: TRBJ2-5
V: TRBV6-2/TRBV6-3
D: NA

CDR3: CASSFRQLTDTQYF
DNA: TGCGCCAGCAGCTTTAGACAGCTAACAGATACGCAGTATTTT
size: NA
J: TRBJ2-3
V: TRBV5-1
D: NA

CDR3: CASSHGLAGSSDTQYF
DNA: TGTGCCAGCAGCCACGGACTAGCGGGGTCCTCAGATACGCAGTATTTT
size: NA
J: TRBJ2-3
V: TRBV5-6
D: TRBD2